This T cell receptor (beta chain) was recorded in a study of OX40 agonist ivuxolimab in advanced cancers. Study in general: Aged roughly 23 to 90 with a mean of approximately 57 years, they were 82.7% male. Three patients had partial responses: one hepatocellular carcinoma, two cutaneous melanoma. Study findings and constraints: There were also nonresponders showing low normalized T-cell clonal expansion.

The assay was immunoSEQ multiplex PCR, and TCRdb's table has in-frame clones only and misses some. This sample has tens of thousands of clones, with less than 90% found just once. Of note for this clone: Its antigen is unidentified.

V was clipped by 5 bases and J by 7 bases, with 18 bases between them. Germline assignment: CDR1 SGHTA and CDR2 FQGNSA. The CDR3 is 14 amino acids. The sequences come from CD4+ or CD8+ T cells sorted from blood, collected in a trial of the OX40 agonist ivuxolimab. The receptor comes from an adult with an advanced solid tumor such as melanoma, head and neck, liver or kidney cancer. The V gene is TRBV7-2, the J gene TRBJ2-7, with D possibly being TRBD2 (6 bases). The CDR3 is CASSPLSGGMEQYF. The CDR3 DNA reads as TGTGCCAGCAGCCCACTATCAGGAGGGATGGAGCAGTACTTC.